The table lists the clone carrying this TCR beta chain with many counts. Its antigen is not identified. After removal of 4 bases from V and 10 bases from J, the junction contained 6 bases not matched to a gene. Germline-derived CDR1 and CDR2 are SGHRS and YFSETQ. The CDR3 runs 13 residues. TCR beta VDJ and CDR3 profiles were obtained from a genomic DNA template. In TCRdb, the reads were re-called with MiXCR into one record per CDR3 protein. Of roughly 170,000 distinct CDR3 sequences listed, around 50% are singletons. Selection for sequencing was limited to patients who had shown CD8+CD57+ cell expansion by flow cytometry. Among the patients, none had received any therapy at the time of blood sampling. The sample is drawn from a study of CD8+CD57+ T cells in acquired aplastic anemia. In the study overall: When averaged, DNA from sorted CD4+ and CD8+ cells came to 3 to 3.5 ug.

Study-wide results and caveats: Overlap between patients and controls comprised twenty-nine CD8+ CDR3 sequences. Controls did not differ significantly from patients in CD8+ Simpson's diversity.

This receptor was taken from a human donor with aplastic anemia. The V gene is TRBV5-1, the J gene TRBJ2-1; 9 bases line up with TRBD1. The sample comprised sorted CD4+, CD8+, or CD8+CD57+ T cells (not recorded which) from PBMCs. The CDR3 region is CASSPGDRDEQFF. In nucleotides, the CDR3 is TGCGCCAGCAGCCCGGGGGACAGGGACGAGCAGTTCTTC.